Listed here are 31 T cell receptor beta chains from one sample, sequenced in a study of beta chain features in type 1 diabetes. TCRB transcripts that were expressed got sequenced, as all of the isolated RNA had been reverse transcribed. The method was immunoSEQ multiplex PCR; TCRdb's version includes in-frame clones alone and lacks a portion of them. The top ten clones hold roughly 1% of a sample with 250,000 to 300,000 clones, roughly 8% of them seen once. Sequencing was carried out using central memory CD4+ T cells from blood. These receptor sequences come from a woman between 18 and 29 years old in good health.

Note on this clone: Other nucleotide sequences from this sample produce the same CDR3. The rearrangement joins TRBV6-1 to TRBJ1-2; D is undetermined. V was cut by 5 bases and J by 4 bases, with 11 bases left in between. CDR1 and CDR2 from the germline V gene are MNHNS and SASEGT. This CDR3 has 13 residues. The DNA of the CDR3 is TGTGCCAGCAGTAGTTCCGGATCCTATGGCTACACCTTC. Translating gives CASSSSGSYGYTF.

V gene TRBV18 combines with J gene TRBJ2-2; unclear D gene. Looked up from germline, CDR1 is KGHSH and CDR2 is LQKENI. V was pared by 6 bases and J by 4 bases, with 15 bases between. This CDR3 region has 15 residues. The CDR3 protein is CASSVELASTGELFF. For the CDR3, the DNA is TGTGCCAGCTCCGTAGAACTCGCATCCACCGGGGAGCTGTTTTTT.

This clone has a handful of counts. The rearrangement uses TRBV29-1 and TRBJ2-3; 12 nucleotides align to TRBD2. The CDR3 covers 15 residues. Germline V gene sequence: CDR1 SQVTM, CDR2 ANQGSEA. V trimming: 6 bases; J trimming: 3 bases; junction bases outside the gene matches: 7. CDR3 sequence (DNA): TGCAGCGTCGGGACGACTAGCGGGAGAACAGATACGCAGTATTTT. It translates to CSVGTTSGRTDTQYF.

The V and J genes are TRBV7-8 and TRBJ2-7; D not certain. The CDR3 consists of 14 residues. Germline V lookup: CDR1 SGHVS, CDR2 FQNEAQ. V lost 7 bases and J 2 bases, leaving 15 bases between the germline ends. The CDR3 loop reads CASNLGAATYEQYF. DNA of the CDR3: TGTGCCAGCAACCTTGGCGCTGCCACCTACGAGCAGTACTTC.

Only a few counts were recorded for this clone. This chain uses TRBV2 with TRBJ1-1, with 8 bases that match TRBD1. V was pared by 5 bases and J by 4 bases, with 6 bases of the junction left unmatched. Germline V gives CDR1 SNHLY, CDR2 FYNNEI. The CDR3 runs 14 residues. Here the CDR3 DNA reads TGTGCCAGCAGTATCACCGGGACAGGCACTGAAGCTTTCTTT. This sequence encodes CASSITGTGTEAFF. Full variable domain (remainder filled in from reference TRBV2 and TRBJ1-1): EPEVTQTPSHQVTQMGQEVILRCVPISNHLYFYWYRQILGQKVEFLVSFYNNEISEKSEIFDDQFSVERPDGSNFTLKIRSTKLEDSAMYFCASSITGTGTEAFFGQGTRLTVV.

The CDR3 region has the DNA TGTGCCAGCGGCGGGTTCTCTGGAAACACCATATATTTT. Its protein is CASGGFSGNTIYF. The chain couples TRBV2 to TRBJ1-3; D gene uncertain. The CDR3 sequence is 13 residues long. Germline CDR1 reads SNHLY; CDR2 reads FYNNEI. Trimming took 8 bases from V and 0 from J, leaving 8 bases between them.

The CDR3 nucleotides are TGTGCCAGCAGCCGACCCCTGCAAACTAGTAGCTCCTACGAGCAGTACTTC. This translates into CASSRPLQTSSSYEQYF. The chain joins TRBV7-2 to TRBJ2-7; D possibly corresponds to TRBD2 (5 bases). There are 17 residues in the CDR3. V dropped 5 bases and J dropped 0 bases, with 20 bases sitting between them. The germline V gene has CDR1 SGHTA and CDR2 FQGNSA.

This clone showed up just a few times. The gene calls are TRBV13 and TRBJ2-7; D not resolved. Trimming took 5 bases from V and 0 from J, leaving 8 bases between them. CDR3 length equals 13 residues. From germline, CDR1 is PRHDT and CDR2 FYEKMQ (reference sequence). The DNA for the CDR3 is TGTGCCAGCAGCCCCCGAATCTCCTACGAGCAGTACTTC. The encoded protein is CASSPRISYEQYF. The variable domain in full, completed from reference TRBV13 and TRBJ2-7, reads AAGVIQSPRHLIKEKRETATLKCYPIPRHDTVYWYQQGPGQDPQFLISFYEKMQSDKGSIPDRFSAQQFSDYHSELNMSSLELGDSALYFCASSPRISYEQYFGPGTRLTVT.

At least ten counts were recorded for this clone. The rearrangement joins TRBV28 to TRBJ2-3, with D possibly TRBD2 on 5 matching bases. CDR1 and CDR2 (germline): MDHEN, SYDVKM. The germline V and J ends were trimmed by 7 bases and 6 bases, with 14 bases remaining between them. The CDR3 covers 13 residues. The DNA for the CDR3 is TGTGCCAGCAAGTACGGAGCGGCGGATACGCAGTATTTT. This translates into CASKYGAADTQYF.

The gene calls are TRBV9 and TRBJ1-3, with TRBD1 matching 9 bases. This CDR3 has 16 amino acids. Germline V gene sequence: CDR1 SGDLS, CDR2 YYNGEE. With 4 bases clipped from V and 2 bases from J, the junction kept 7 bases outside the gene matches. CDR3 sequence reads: CASSPQGTGTGNTIYF. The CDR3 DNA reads TGTGCCAGCAGCCCTCAAGGGACAGGGACTGGAAACACCATATATTTT.

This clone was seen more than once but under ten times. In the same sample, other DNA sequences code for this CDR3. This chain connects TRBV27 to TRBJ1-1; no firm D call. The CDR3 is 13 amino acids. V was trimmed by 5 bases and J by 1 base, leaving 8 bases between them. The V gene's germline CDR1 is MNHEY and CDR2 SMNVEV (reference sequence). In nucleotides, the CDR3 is TGTGCCAGCAGTCCTTGGGGGAACACTGAAGCTTTCTTT. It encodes CASSPWGNTEAFF.

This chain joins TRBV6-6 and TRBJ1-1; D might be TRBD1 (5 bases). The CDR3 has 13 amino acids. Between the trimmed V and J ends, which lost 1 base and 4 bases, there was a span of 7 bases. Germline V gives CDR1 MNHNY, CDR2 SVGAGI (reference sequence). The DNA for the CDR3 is TGTGCCAGCAGTTACTGGGGGAGCACTGAAGCTTTCTTT. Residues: CASSYWGSTEAFF.

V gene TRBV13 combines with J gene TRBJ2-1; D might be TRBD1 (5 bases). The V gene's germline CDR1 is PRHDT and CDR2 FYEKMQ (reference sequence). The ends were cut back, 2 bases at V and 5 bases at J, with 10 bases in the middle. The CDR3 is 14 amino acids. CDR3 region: CASSLQGLDNEQFF. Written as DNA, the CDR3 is TGTGCCAGCAGCTTACAGGGCTTGGACAATGAGCAGTTCTTC.

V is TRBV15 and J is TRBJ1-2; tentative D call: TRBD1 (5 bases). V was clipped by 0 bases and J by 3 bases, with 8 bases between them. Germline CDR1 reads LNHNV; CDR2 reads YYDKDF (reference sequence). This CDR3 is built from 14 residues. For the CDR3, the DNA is TGTGCCACCAGCAGAGATCGGGGGGACTATGGCTACACCTTC. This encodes CATSRDRGDYGYTF.

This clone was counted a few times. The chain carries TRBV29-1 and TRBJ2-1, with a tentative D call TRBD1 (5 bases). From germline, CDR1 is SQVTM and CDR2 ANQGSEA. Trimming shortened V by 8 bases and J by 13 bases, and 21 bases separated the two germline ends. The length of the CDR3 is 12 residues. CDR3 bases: TGCAGCCTCGAATCTGGGGCCCGATCTCAGTTCTTC. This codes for CSLESGARSQFF.

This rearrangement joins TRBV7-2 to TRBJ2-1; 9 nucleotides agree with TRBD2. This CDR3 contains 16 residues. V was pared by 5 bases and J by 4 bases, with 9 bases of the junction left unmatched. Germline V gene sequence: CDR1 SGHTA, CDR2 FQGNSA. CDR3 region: CASSLSLAGVYNEQFF. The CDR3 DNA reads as TGTGCCAGCAGCCTTTCTTTAGCGGGAGTTTACAATGAGCAGTTCTTC.

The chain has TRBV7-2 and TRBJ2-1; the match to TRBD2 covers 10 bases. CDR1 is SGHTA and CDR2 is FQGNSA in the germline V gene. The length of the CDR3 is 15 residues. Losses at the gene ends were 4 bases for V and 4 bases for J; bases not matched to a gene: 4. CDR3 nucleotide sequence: TGTGCCAGCAGCTCCTCTAGCGGGGGATACAATGAGCAGTTCTTC. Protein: CASSSSSGGYNEQFF.

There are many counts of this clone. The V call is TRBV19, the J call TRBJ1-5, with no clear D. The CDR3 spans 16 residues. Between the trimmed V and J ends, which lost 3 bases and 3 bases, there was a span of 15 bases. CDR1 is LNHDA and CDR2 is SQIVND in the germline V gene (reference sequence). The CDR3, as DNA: TGTGCCAGTAGTATGGTTATAGAAGGGAACAATCAGCCCCAGCATTTT. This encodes CASSMVIEGNNQPQHF. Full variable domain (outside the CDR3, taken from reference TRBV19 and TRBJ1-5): DGGITQSPKYLFRKEGQNVTLSCEQNLNHDAMYWYRQDPGQGLRLIYYSQIVNDFQKGDIAEGYSVSREKKESFPLTVTSAQKNPTAFYLCASSMVIEGNNQPQHFGDGTRLSIL.

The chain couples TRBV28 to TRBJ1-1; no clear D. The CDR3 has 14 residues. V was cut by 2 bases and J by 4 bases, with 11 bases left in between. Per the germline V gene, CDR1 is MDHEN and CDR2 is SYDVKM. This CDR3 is CASSLPGRGTEAFF. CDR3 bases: TGTGCCAGCAGTTTACCGGGGAGAGGCACTGAAGCTTTCTTT. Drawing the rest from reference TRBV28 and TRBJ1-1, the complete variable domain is DVKVTQSSRYLVKRTGEKVFLECVQDMDHENMFWYRQDPGLGLRLIYFSYDVKMKEKGDIPEGYSVSREKKERFSLILESASTNQTSMYLCASSLPGRGTEAFFGQGTRLTVV.

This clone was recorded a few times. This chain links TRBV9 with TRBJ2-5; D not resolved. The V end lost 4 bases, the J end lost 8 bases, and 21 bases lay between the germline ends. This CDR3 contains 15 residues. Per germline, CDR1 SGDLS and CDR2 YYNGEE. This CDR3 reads CASSRLALPPQTQYF. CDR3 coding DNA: TGTGCCAGCAGCCGACTCGCACTCCCCCCCCAAACCCAGTACTTC.

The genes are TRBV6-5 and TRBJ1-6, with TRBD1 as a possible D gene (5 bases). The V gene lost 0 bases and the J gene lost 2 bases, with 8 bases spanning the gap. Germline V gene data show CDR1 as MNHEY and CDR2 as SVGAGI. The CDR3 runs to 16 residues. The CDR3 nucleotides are TGTGCCAGCAGTTACTCCAGGGCTGCCTATAATTCACCCCTCCACTTT. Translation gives CASSYSRAAYNSPLHF.

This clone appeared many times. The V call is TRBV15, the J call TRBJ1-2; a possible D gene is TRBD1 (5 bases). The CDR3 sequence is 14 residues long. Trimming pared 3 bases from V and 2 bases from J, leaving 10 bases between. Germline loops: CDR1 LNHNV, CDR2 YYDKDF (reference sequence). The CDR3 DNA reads TGTGCCACCAGCAGCTTGACAGAAAACTATGGCTACACCTTC. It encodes CATSSLTENYGYTF.

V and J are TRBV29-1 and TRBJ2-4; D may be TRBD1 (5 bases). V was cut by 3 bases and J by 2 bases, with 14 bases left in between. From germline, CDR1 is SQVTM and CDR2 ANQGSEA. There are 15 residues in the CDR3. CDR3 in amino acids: CSVEGTQGSKNIQYF. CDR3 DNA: TGCAGCGTTGAGGGAACCCAGGGATCCAAAAACATTCAGTACTTC. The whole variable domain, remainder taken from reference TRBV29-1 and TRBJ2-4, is SAVISQKPSRDICQRGTSLTIQCQVDSQVTMMFWYRQQPGQSLTLIATANQGSEATYESGFVIDKFPISRPNLTFSTLTVSNMSPEDSSIYLCSVEGTQGSKNIQYFGAGTRLSVL.

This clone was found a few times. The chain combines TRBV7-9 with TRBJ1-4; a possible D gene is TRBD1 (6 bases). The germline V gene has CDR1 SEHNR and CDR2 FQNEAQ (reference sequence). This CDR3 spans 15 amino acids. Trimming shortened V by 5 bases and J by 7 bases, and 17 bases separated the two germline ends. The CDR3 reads CASSAQQGLGEKLFF. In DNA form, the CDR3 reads TGTGCCAGCAGCGCGCAACAGGGCTTGGGTGAAAAACTGTTTTTT.

CDR3 nucleotide sequence: TGTGCCTGGAGCCCCGGTTCGGAGACCCAGTACTTC. Translating gives CAWSPGSETQYF. The chain combines TRBV30 with TRBJ2-5; D unresolved. V was clipped by 3 bases and J by 5 bases, with 10 bases between them. The CDR3 extends over 12 amino acids. The germline CDR1 and CDR2 sequences are GTSNPN and SVGIG (reference sequence).

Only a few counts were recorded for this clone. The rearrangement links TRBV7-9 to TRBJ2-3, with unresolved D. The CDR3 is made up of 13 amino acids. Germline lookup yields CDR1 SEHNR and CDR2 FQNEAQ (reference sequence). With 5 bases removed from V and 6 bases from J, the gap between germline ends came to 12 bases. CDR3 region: CASSRRLPDTQYF. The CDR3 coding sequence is TGTGCCAGCAGCCGCCGCCTGCCGGATACGCAGTATTTT. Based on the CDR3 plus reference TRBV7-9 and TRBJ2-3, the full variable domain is DTGVSQNPRHKITKRGQNVTFRCDPISEHNRLYWYRQTLGQGPEFLTYFQNEAQLEKSRLLSDRFSAERPKGSFSTLEIQRTEQGDSAMYLCASSRRLPDTQYFGPGTRLTVL.

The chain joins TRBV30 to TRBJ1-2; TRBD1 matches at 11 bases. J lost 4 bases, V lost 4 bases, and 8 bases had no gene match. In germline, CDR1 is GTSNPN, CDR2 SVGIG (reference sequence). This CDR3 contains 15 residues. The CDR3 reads CAWTPRDRGTYGYTF. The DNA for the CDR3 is TGTGCCTGGACCCCTCGGGACAGGGGGACCTATGGCTACACCTTC. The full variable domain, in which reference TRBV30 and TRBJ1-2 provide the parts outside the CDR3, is SQTIHQWPATLVQPVGSPLSLECTVEGTSNPNLYWYRQAAGRGLQLLFYSVGIGQISSEVPQNLSASRPQDRQFILSSKKLLLSDSGFYLCAWTPRDRGTYGYTFGSGTRLTVV.

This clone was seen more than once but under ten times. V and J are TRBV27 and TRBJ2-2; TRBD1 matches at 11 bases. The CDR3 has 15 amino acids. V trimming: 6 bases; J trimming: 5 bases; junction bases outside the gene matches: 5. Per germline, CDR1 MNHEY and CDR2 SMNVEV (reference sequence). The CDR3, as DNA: TGTGCCAGCAGACAAAGGGACAGGGGGACCGGGGAGCTGTTTTTT. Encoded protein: CASRQRDRGTGELFF.

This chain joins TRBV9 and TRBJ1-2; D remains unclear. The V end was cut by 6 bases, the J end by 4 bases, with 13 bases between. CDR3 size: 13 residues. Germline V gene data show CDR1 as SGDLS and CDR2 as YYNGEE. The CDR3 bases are TGTGCCAGCAAGCCAGCGTCTGGCTATGGCTACACCTTC. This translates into CASKPASGYGYTF.

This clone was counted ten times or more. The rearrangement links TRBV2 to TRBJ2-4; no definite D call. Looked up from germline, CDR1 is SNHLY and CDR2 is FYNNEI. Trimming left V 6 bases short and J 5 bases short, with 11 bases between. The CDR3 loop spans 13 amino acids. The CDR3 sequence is CASSVDRENIQYF. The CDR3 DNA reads TGTGCCAGCAGCGTAGACCGTGAAAACATTCAGTACTTC.

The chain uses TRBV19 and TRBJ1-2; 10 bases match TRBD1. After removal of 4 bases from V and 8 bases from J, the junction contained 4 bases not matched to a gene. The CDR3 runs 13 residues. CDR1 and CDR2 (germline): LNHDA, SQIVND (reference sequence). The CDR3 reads CASSTGQGRGYTF. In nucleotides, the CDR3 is TGTGCCAGTAGTACGGGACAGGGGAGAGGCTACACCTTC. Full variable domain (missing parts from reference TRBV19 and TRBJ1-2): DGGITQSPKYLFRKEGQNVTLSCEQNLNHDAMYWYRQDPGQGLRLIYYSQIVNDFQKGDIAEGYSVSREKKESFPLTVTSAQKNPTAFYLCASSTGQGRGYTFGSGTRLTVV.